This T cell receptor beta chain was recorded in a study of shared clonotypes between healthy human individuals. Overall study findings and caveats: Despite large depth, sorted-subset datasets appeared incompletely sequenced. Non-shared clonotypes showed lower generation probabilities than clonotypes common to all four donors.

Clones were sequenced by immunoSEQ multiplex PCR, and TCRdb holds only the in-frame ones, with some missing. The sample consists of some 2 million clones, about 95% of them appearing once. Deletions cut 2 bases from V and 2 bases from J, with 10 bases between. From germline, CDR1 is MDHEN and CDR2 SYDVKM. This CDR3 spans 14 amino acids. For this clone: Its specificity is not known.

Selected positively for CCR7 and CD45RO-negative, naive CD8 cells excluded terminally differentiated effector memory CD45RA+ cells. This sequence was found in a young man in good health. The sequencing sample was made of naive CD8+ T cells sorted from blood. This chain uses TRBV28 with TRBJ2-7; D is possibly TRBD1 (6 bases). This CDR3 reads CASSLEGHTYEQYF. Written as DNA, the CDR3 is TGTGCCAGCAGTTTAGAGGGACACACCTACGAGCAGTACTTC.